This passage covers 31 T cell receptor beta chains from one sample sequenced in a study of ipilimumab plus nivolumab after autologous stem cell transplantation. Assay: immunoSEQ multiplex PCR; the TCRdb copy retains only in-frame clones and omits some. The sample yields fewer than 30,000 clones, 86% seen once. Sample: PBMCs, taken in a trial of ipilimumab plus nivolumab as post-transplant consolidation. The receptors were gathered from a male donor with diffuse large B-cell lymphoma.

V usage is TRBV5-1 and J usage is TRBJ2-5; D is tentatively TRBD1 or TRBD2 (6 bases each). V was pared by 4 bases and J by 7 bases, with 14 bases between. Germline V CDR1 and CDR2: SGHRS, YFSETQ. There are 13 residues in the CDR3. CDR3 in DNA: TGCGCCAGCAGCAGGGAGGACAGCGGGACCCAGTACTTC. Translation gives CASSREDSGTQYF.

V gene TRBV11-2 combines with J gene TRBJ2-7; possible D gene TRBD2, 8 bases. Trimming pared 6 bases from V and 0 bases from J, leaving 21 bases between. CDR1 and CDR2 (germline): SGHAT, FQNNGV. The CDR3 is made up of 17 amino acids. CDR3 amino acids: CASRGTAGVLSSYEQYF. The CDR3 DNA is TGTGCCAGCAGAGGGACAGCGGGGGTGTTGAGCTCCTACGAGCAGTACTTC. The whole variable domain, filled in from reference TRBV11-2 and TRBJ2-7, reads EAGVAQSPRYKIIEKRQSVAFWCNPISGHATLYWYQQILGQGPKLLIQFQNNGVVDDSQLPKDRFSAERLKGVDSTLKIQPAKLEDSAVYLCASRGTAGVLSSYEQYFGPGTRLTVT.

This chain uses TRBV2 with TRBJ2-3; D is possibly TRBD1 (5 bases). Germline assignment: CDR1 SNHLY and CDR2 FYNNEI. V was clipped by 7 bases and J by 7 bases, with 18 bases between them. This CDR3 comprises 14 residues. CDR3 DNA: TGTGCCAGCATCGACAGTTTAGTGGGAAATACGCAGTATTTT. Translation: CASIDSLVGNTQYF. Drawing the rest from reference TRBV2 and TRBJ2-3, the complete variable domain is EPEVTQTPSHQVTQMGQEVILRCVPISNHLYFYWYRQILGQKVEFLVSFYNNEISEKSEIFDDQFSVERPDGSNFTLKIRSTKLEDSAMYFCASIDSLVGNTQYFGPGTRLTVL.

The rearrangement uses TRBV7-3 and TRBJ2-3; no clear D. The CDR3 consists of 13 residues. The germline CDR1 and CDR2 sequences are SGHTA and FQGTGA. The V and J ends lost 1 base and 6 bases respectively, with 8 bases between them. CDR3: CASSLKRQDTQYF. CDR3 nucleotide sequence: TGTGCCAGCAGCTTAAAACGGCAGGATACGCAGTATTTT.

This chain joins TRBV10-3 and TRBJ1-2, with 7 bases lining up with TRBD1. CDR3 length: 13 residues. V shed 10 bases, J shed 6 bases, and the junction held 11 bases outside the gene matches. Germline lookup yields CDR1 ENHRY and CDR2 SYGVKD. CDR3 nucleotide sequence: TGTGCCACCAGGCCGACAGGGCGAGATGGCTACACCTTC. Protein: CATRPTGRDGYTF.

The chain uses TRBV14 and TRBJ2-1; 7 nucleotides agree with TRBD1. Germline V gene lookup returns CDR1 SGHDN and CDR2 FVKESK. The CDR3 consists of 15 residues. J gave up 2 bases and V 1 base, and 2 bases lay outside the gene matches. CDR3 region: CASSQGTGPYNEQFF. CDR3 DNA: TGTGCCAGCAGCCAAGGGACAGGTCCCTACAATGAGCAGTTCTTC.

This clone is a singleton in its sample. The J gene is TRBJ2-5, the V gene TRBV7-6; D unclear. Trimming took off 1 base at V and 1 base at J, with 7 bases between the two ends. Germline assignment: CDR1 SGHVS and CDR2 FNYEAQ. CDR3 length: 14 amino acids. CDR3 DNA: TGTGCCAGCAGCTTAGTCCAGTCCCAAGAGACCCAGTACTTC. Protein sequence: CASSLVQSQETQYF.

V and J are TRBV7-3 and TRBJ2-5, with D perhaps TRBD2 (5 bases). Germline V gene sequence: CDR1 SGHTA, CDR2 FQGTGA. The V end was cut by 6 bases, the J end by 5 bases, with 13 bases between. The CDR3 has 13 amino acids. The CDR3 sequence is CASSYGRGETQYF. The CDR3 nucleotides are TGTGCCAGCAGTTACGGACGCGGGGAGACCCAGTACTTC.

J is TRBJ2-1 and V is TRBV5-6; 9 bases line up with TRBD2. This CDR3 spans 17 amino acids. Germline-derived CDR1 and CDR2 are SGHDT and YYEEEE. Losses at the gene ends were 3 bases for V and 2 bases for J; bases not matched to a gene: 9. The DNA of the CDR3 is TGTGCCAGCAGCTCCGCGGGAGGGGGGCTAACCTACAATGAGCAGTTCTTC. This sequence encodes CASSSAGGGLTYNEQFF.

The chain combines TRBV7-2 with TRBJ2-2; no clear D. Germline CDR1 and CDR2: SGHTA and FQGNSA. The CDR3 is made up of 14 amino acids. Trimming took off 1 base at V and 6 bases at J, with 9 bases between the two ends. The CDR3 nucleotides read TGTGCCAGCAGCTTAGATTCGACGTCCGGGGAGCTGTTTTTT. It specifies CASSLDSTSGELFF.

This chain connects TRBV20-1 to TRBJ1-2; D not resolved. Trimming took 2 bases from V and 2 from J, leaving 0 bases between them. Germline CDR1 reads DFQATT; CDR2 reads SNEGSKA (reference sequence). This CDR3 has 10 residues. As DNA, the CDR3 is TGCAGTGCTAGAAACTATGGCTACACCTTC. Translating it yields CSARNYGYTF.

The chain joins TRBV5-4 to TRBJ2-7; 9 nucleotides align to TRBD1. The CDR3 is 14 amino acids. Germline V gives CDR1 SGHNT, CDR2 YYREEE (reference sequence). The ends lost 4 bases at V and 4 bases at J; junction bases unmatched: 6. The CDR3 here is CASSGNRGRYEQYF. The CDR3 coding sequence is TGTGCCAGCAGCGGAAACAGGGGGCGGTACGAGCAGTACTTC.

The CDR3 DNA reads TGCAGCGTTGAAGTGGGAACAGATACGCAGTATTTT. Amino acids: CSVEVGTDTQYF. V gene TRBV29-1 combines with J gene TRBJ2-3; no clear D. Trimming shortened V by 1 base and J by 3 bases, and 5 bases separated the two germline ends. Germline values: CDR1 SQVTM, CDR2 ANQGSEA. CDR3 size: 12 residues.

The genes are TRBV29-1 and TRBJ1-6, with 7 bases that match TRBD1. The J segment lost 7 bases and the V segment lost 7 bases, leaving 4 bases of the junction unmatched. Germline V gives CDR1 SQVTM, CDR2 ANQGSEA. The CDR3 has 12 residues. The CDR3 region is CSAGDSNSPLHF. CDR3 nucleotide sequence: TGCAGCGCCGGGGACAGCAATTCACCCCTCCACTTT. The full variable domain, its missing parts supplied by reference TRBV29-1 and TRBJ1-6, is SAVISQKPSRDICQRGTSLTIQCQVDSQVTMMFWYRQQPGQSLTLIATANQGSEATYESGFVIDKFPISRPNLTFSTLTVSNMSPEDSSIYLCSAGDSNSPLHFGNGTRLTVT.

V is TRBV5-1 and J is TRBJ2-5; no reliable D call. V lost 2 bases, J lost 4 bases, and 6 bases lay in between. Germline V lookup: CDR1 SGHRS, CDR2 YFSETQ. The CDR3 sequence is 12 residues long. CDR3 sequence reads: CASSFSGETQYF. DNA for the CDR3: TGCGCCAGCAGCTTTTCCGGAGAGACCCAGTACTTC.

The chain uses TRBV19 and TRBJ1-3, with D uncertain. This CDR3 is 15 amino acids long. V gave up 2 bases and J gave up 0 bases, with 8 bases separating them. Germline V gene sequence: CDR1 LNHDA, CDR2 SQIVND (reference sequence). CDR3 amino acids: CASSIRQFSGNTIYF. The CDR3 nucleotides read TGTGCCAGTAGTATAAGGCAGTTCTCTGGAAACACCATATATTTT.

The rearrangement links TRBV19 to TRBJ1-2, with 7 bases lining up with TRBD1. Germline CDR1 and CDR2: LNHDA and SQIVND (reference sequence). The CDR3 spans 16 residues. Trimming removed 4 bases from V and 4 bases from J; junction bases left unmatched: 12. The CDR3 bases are TGTGCCAGTAGTACCCCCTATAGGGGGCGGATCTATGGCTACACCTTC. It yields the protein CASSTPYRGRIYGYTF.

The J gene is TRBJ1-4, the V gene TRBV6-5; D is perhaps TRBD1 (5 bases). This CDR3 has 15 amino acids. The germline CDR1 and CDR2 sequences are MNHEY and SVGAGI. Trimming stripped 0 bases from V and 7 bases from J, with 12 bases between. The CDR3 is CASSYSAGVGEKLFF. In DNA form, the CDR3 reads TGTGCCAGCAGTTACTCGGCGGGGGTTGGTGAAAAACTGTTTTTT.

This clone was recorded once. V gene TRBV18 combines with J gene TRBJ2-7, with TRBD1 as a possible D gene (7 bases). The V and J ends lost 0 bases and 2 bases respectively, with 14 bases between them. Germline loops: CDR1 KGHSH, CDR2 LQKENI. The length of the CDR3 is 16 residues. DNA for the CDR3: TGTGCCAGCTCACCACCCAGGGGGGTGAGCCCCTACGAGCAGTACTTC. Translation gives CASSPPRGVSPYEQYF.

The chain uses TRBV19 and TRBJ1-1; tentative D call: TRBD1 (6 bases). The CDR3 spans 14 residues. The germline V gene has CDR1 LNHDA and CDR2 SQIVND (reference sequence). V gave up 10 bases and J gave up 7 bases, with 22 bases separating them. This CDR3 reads CATRAGQPYHEAFF. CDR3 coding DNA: TGTGCCACAAGGGCCGGACAGCCTTACCATGAAGCTTTCTTT.

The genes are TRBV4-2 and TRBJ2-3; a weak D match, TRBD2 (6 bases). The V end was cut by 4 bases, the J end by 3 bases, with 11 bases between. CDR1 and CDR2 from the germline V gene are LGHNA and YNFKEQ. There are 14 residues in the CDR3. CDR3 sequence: CASSLTRGTDTQYF. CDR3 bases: TGTGCCAGCAGCCTAACACGGGGGACAGATACGCAGTATTTT.

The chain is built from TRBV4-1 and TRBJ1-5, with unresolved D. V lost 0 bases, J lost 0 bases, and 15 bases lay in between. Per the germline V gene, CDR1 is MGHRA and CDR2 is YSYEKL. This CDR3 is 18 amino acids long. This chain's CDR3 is CASSQDYGRPNSNQPQHF. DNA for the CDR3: TGCGCCAGCAGCCAAGATTACGGCAGGCCTAATAGCAATCAGCCCCAGCATTTT.

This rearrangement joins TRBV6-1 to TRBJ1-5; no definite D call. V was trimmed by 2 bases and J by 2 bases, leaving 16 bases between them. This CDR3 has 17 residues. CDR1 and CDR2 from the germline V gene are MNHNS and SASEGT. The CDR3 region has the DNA TGTGCCAGCAGTGAAAATATCCGACCCGGCGGCAATCAGCCCCAGCATTTT. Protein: CASSENIRPGGNQPQHF.

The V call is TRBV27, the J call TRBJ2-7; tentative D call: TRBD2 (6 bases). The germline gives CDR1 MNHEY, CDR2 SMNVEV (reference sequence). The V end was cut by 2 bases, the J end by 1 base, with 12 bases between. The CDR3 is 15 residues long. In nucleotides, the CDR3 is TGTGCCAGCAGTTTACTTAGGGACTGGTCCTACGAGCAGTACTTC. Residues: CASSLLRDWSYEQYF.

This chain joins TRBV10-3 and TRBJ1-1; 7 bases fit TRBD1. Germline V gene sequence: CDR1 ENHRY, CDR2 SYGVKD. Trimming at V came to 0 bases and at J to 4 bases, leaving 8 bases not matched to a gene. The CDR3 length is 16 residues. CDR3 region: CAISESIAGGSTEAFF. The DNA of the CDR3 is TGTGCCATCAGTGAGTCGATAGCAGGGGGGAGCACTGAAGCTTTCTTT.

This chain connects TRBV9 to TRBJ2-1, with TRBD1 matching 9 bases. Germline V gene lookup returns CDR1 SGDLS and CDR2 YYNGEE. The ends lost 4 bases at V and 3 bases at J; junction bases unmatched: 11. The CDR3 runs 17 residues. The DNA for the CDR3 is TGTGCCAGCAGCCCAACTCTTGGGACAGGGTACTACAATGAGCAGTTCTTC. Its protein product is CASSPTLGTGYYNEQFF.

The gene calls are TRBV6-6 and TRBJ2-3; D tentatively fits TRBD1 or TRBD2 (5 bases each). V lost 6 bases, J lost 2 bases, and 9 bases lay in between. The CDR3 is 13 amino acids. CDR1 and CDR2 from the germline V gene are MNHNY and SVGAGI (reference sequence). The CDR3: CASSRGTTDTQYF. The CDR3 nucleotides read TGTGCCAGCAGCCGTGGGACCACAGATACGCAGTATTTT.

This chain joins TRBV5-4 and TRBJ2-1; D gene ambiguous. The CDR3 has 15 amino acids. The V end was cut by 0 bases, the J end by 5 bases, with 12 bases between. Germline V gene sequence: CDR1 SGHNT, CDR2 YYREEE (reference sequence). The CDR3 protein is CASSLAQGRNNEQFF. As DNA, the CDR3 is TGTGCCAGCAGCTTGGCCCAAGGCAGGAACAATGAGCAGTTCTTC.

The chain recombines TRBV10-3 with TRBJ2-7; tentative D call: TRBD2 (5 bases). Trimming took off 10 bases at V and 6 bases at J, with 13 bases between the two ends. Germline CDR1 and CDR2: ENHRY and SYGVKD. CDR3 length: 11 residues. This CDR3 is CATAGGTEQYF. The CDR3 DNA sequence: TGTGCCACCGCCGGAGGAACCGAGCAGTACTTC.

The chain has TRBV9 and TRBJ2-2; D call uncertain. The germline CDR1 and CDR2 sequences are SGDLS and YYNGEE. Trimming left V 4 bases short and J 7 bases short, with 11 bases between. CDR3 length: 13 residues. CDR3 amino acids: CASSPPQDGELFF. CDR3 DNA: TGTGCCAGCAGCCCACCTCAAGACGGGGAGCTGTTTTTT.

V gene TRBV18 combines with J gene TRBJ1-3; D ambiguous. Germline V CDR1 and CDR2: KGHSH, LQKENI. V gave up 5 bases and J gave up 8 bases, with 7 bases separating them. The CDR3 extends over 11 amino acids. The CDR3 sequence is CASSVMDTIYF. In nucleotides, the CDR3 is TGTGCCAGCTCAGTCATGGACACCATATATTTT.